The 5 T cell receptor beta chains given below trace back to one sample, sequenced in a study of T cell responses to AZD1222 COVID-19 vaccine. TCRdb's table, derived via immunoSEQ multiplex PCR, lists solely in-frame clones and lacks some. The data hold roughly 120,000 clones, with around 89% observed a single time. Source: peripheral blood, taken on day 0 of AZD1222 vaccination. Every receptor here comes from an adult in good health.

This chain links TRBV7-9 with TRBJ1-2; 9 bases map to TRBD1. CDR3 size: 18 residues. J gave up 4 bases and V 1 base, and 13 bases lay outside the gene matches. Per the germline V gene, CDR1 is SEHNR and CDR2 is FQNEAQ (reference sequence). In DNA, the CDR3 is TGTGCCAGCAGCTTAGGGGGACAGGGCCTCCCTGGTGGCTATGGCTACACCTTC. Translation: CASSLGGQGLPGGYGYTF.

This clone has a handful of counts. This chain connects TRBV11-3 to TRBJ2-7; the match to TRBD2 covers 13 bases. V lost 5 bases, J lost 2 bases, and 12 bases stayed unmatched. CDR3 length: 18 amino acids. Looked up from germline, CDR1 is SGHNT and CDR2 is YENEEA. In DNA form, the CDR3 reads TGTGCCAGCAGCACCTTTGGGTTCGGGACTAGCGGGACCTACGAGCAGTACTTC. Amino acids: CASSTFGFGTSGTYEQYF.

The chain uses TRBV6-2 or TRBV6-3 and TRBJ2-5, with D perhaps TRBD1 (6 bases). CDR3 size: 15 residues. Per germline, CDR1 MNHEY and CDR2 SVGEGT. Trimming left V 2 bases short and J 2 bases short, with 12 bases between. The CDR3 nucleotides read TGTGCCAGCAGTTACCCGGTTCAGGGGCAAGAGACCCAGTACTTC. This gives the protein CASSYPVQGQETQYF.

The CDR3 protein is CASSLVASGGNEQFF. CDR3 nucleotide sequence: TGTGCCAGCAGCTTAGTGGCTAGCGGGGGGAATGAGCAGTTCTTC. The rearrangement joins TRBV7-2 to TRBJ2-1; the match to TRBD2 covers 11 bases. J gave up 7 bases and V 1 base, and 3 bases lay outside the gene matches. Germline CDR1 reads SGHTA; CDR2 reads FQGNSA. The CDR3 totals 15 residues.

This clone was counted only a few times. Here the CDR3 reads CASSLGGTPYEQYF. CDR3 nucleotides: TGTGCCAGCAGCTTGGGGGGGACTCCCTACGAGCAGTACTTC. The V and J genes are TRBV5-6 and TRBJ2-7; D might be TRBD2 (6 bases). Germline CDR1 and CDR2: SGHDT and YYEEEE. The V end lost 0 bases, the J end lost 2 bases, and 9 bases lay between the germline ends. CDR3 length: 14 residues. The full variable domain, its missing parts supplied by reference TRBV5-6 and TRBJ2-7, is DAGVTQSPTHLIKTRGQQVTLRCSPKSGHDTVSWYQQALGQGPQFIFQYYEEEERQRGNFPDRFSGHQFPNYSSELNVNALLLGDSALYLCASSLGGTPYEQYFGPGTRLTVT.